This T cell receptor beta chain was captured in a study of T cells in Graves' hyperthyroidism and ophthalmopathy. General study points: Model output signaled ophthalmopathy a median around 6.9 months ahead of onset.

Stable Graves' hyperthyroidism meant no ophthalmopathy progression within 18 months. Exclusion criteria comprised uncontrolled infection, other autoimmune disease, pregnancy or lactation. From more than 8 ml of fresh peripheral blood, PBMCs were isolated. This clonotype has just a few counts. The antigen is not known. Trimming left V 4 bases short and J 6 bases short, with 17 bases between. Germline CDR1 and CDR2: SQVTM and ANQGSEA. The CDR3 covers 14 residues. Amplification of TCR beta CDR3 regions used RNA as the template. The study used the HTBI primer set for a first-round RT-PCR of the TCR CDR3. Using its own MiXCR run on the multiplex PCR reads, TCRdb lists one record per CDR3 protein. The sample gives roughly 510,000 distinct CDR3 sequences, roughly 20% of which show up once; approximately 26% is in the top ten.

The sequence was collected from a man aged 18 to 29 with Graves' hyperthyroidism. The chain joins TRBV29-1 to TRBJ2-3, with TRBD1 as a possible D gene (6 bases). The sequencing sample was made of blood. The CDR3 is CSVVMGDIGDTQYF. The DNA for the CDR3 is TGCAGCGTTGTTATGGGGGACATCGGGGATACGCAGTATTTT.